One and the same sample provided the 14 T cell receptor beta chains below, sequenced in a study of T cells in Graves' hyperthyroidism and ophthalmopathy. RNA transcripts gave rise to amplified TCR beta CDR3 regions. The HTBI set primed first-round TCR CDR3 RT-PCR. From the multiplex PCR reads, TCRdb called clonotypes with MiXCR, one entry per CDR3 protein. Here the sample spans some 570,000 distinct CDR3 sequences, about 15% being singletons. The sequencing input was blood. These receptor sequences come from a woman younger than 30 with Graves' ophthalmopathy.

V usage is TRBV6-1 and J usage is TRBJ2-7; D might be TRBD1 (6 bases). The ends were cut back, 6 bases at V and 0 bases at J, with 15 bases in the middle. Germline V CDR1 and CDR2: MNHNS, SASEGT. This CDR3 region has 15 residues. CDR3 loop: CASRPDRPSSYEQYF. Written as DNA, the CDR3 is TGTGCCAGCAGGCCCGACAGGCCGAGCTCCTACGAGCAGTACTTC.

Ten or more counts support this clonotype. This rearrangement joins TRBV12-3 or TRBV12-4 to TRBJ2-3; D unclear. V was trimmed by 6 bases and J by 2 bases, leaving 9 bases between them. The CDR3 covers 13 residues. The CDR3 is CASSPPNTDTQYF. The CDR3 nucleotides are TGTGCCAGCAGCCCCCCAAACACAGATACGCAGTATTTT.

This clonotype has just a few counts. The genes are TRBV28 and TRBJ1-4, with 10 bases lining up with TRBD1. J gave up 8 bases and V 7 bases, and 10 bases lay outside the gene matches. CDR3 size: 15 residues. CDR1 is MDHEN and CDR2 is SYDVKM in the germline V gene. CDR3 amino acids: CASKGQGSSEEKLFF. DNA for the CDR3: TGTGCCAGCAAGGGACAGGGGTCGTCGGAGGAAAAACTGTTTTTT. The complete variable domain, with remaining parts taken from reference TRBV28 and TRBJ1-4, reads DVKVTQSSRYLVKRTGEKVFLECVQDMDHENMFWYRQDPGLGLRLIYFSYDVKMKEKGDIPEGYSVSREKKERFSLILESASTNQTSMYLCASKGQGSSEEKLFFGSGTQLSVL.

The CDR3 sequence is CSARTSGNNYGYTF. Written as DNA, the CDR3 is TGCAGTGCACGAACTTCAGGGAATAACTATGGCTACACCTTC. V and J are TRBV20-1 and TRBJ1-2, with TRBD1 as a possible D gene (5 bases). Trimming took 6 bases from V and 1 from J, leaving 15 bases between them. CDR1 is DFQATT, CDR2 SNEGSKA, per germline (reference sequence). The CDR3 spans 14 residues.

V and J are TRBV7-9 and TRBJ2-5; TRBD1 might be the D (5 bases). CDR3 size: 15 residues. Looked up from germline, CDR1 is SEHNR and CDR2 is FQNEAQ (reference sequence). V was cut by 3 bases and J by 2 bases, with 13 bases left in between. CDR3 nucleotide sequence: TGTGCCAGCAGCTTCAGGGCCTTGAAGCAAGAGACCCAGTACTTC. This sequence encodes CASSFRALKQETQYF. Combining the CDR3 with reference TRBV7-9 and TRBJ2-5 gives the whole variable domain DTGVSQNPRHKITKRGQNVTFRCDPISEHNRLYWYRQTLGQGPEFLTYFQNEAQLEKSRLLSDRFSAERPKGSFSTLEIQRTEQGDSAMYLCASSFRALKQETQYFGPGTRLLVL.

Ten or more counts support this clonotype. The genes are TRBV6-5 and TRBJ2-1, with TRBD2 identical over 12 bases. This CDR3 is built from 15 residues. With 0 bases clipped from V and 8 bases from J, the junction kept 2 bases outside the gene matches. Germline assignment: CDR1 MNHEY and CDR2 SVGAGI. The CDR3 protein is CASSYSTSGRHEQFF. The DNA for the CDR3 is TGTGCCAGCAGTTACTCAACTAGCGGGAGGCATGAGCAGTTCTTC.

The chain recombines TRBV14 with TRBJ2-7; TRBD1 matches at 10 bases. CDR3 length: 16 residues. The V gene end was trimmed by 5 bases and the J gene end by 2 bases; junction bases not matched to a gene: 9. Looked up from germline, CDR1 is SGHDN and CDR2 is FVKESK. CDR3 sequence reads: CASSARDRGSAYEQYF. As DNA, the CDR3 is TGTGCCAGCAGCGCCCGGGACAGGGGTAGCGCCTACGAGCAGTACTTC. Full variable domain (rest looked up from reference TRBV14 and TRBJ2-7): EAGVTQFPSHSVIEKGQTVTLRCDPISGHDNLYWYRRVMGKEIKFLLHFVKESKQDESGMPNNRFLAERTGGTYSTLKVQPAELEDSGVYFCASSARDRGSAYEQYFGPGTRLTVT.

This clonotype was seen more than once but under ten times. CDR3: CASSLVYSGQGDEKLFF. The DNA for the CDR3 is TGCGCCAGCAGCTTGGTTTATTCCGGACAGGGAGACGAAAAACTGTTTTTT. The V and J genes are TRBV5-1 and TRBJ1-4, with TRBD1 matching 8 bases. The CDR3 covers 17 residues. With 0 bases clipped from V and 8 bases from J, the junction kept 12 bases outside the gene matches. Germline loops: CDR1 SGHRS, CDR2 YFSETQ.

This clonotype was counted at least ten times. V gene TRBV11-2 combines with J gene TRBJ2-2, with a tentative D call TRBD2 (5 bases). Trimming removed 7 bases from V and 6 bases from J, with 9 bases in between. CDR1 and CDR2 (germline): SGHAT, FQNNGV. This CDR3 spans 12 amino acids. The CDR3 nucleotides are TGTGCCAGCACTGGGGAGCCCGGGGAGCTGTTTTTT. It encodes CASTGEPGELFF. The full variable domain, rest sourced from reference TRBV11-2 and TRBJ2-2, is EAGVAQSPRYKIIEKRQSVAFWCNPISGHATLYWYQQILGQGPKLLIQFQNNGVVDDSQLPKDRFSAERLKGVDSTLKIQPAKLEDSAVYLCASTGEPGELFFGEGSRLTVL.

This clonotype was counted at least ten times. The chain recombines TRBV12-3 or TRBV12-4 with TRBJ2-2; 7 bases line up with TRBD1. This CDR3 comprises 13 residues. Trimming removed 3 bases from V and 6 bases from J; junction bases left unmatched: 1. The CDR3 bases are TGTGCCAGCAGTTTCCAGGGGGCCGGGGAGCTGTTTTTT. Its translation is CASSFQGAGELFF.

V is TRBV5-1 and J is TRBJ2-2; possibly TRBD2 for D (6 bases). Between the trimmed V and J ends, which lost 0 bases and 4 bases, there was a span of 16 bases. Germline CDR1 and CDR2: SGHRS and YFSETQ. This CDR3 is built from 17 residues. CDR3 bases: TGCGCCAGCAGCTTGGCCGGTGACGGAGGGGCCACCGGGGAGCTGTTTTTT. Translated: CASSLAGDGGATGELFF. Full variable domain (outside the CDR3, taken from reference TRBV5-1 and TRBJ2-2): KAGVTQTPRYLIKTRGQQVTLSCSPISGHRSVSWYQQTPGQGLQFLFEYFSETQRNKGNFPGRFSGRQFSNSRSEMNVSTLELGDSALYLCASSLAGDGGATGELFFGEGSRLTVL.

This clonotype was seen a few times. The chain combines TRBV30 with TRBJ1-4, with D uncertain. V was pared by 3 bases and J by 3 bases, with 11 bases between. Per the germline V gene, CDR1 is GTSNPN and CDR2 is SVGIG (reference sequence). This CDR3 region has 14 residues. The CDR3 is CAWSSSKPNEKLFF. The CDR3 DNA sequence: TGTGCCTGGAGCTCCTCAAAACCTAATGAAAAACTGTTTTTT.

This clonotype occurred many times. The chain uses TRBV18 and TRBJ2-7, with D hard to call. The CDR3 consists of 16 residues. CDR1 is KGHSH and CDR2 is LQKENI in the germline V gene. The V and J ends lost 3 bases and 7 bases respectively, with 22 bases between them. The chain's CDR3 is CASSPQEPTLQGEQYF. Here the CDR3 DNA reads TGTGCCAGCTCACCCCAAGAGCCGACTCTCCAAGGGGAGCAGTACTTC.

This clonotype was recorded at least ten times. The chain joins TRBV28 to TRBJ1-4; maybe TRBD1 (5 bases). Germline CDR1 and CDR2: MDHEN and SYDVKM. V was trimmed by 8 bases and J by 3 bases, leaving 13 bases between them. The CDR3 covers 14 residues. The CDR3: CASGSTAANEKLFF. CDR3 DNA sequence: TGTGCCAGCGGATCGACAGCGGCTAATGAAAAACTGTTTTTT.